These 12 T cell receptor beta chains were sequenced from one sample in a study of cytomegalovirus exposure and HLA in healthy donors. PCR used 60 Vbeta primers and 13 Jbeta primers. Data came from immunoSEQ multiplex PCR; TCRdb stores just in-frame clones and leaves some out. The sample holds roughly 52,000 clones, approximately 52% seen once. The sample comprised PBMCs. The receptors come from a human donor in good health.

This CDR3 reads CASSLEGGSYEQYF. The CDR3 nucleotides are TGTGCCAGCAGCTTAGAAGGGGGCTCCTACGAGCAGTACTTC. V gene TRBV13 combines with J gene TRBJ2-7, with TRBD1 as a possible D gene (6 bases). The CDR3 spans 14 residues. CDR1 and CDR2 (germline): PRHDT, FYEKMQ (reference sequence). Trimming took off 1 base at V and 0 bases at J, with 7 bases between the two ends.

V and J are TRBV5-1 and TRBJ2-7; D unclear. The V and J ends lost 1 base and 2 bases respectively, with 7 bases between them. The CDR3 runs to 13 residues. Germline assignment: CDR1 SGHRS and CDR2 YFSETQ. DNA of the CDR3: TGCGCCAGCAGCTTGAACGGAGCCTACGAGCAGTACTTC. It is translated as CASSLNGAYEQYF.

CDR3 sequence reads: CASSLAPGGYTF. CDR3 bases: TGTGCCAGCAGCTTGGCCCCAGGTGGCTACACCTTC. The V gene is TRBV5-4, the J gene TRBJ1-2; no firm D call. Trimming removed 0 bases at V and 7 bases at J, with 7 bases between. The CDR3 length is 12 residues. Germline-derived CDR1 and CDR2 are SGHNT and YYREEE (reference sequence).

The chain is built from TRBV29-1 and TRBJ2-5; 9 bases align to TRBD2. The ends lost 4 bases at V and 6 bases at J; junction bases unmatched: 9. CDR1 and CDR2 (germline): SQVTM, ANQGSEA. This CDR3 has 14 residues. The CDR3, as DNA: TGCAGCGTTGTGGGGGCGGGGGGGCCGAAGACCCAGTACTTC. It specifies CSVVGAGGPKTQYF.

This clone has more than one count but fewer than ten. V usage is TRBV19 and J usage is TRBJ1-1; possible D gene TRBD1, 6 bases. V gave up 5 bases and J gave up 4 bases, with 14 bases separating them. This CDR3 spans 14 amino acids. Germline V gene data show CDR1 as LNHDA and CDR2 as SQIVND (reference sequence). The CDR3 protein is CASSEQGSGTEAFF. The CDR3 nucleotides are TGTGCCAGTAGTGAACAGGGAAGTGGCACTGAAGCTTTCTTT.

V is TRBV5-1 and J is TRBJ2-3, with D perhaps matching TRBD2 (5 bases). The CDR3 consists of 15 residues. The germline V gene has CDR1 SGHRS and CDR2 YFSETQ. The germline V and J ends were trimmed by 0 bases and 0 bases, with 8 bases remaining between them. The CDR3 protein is CASSLGGLSTDTQYF. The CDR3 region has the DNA TGCGCCAGCAGCTTGGGAGGGCTTAGCACAGATACGCAGTATTTT.

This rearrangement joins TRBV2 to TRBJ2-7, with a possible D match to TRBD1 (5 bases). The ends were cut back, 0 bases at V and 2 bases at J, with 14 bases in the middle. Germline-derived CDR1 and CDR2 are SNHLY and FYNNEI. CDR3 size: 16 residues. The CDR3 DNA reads TGTGCCAGCAGTGAAGCCGTACAGGACGCCACCTACGAGCAGTACTTC. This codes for CASSEAVQDATYEQYF.

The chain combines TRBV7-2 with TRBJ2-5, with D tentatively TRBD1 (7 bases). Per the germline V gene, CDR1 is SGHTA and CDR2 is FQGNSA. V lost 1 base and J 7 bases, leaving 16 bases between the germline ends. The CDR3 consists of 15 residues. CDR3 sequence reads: CASSLGGTVGGTQYF. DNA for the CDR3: TGTGCCAGCAGCTTAGGAGGGACAGTCGGGGGGACCCAGTACTTC.

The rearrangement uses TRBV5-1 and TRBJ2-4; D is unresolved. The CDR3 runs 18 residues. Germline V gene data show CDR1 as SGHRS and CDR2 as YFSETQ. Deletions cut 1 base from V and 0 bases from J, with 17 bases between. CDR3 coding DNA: TGCGCCAGCAGCTTGCAATCCCAAGTGGGCGTAGCCAAAAACATTCAGTACTTC. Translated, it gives CASSLQSQVGVAKNIQYF.

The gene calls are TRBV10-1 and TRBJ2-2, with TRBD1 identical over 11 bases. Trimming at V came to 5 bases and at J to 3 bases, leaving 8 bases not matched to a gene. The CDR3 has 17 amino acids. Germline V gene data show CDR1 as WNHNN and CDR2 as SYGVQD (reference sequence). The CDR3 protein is CASSPIRTGGDTGELFF. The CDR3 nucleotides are TGCGCCAGCAGTCCGATCAGGACAGGGGGCGACACCGGGGAGCTGTTTTTT.

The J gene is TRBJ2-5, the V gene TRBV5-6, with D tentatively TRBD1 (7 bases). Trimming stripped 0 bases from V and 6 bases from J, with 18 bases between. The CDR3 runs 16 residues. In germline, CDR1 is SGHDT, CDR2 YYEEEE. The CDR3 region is CASSLAGGGGEKTQYF. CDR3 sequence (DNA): TGTGCCAGCAGCTTGGCCGGCGGAGGGGGCGAAAAGACCCAGTACTTC.

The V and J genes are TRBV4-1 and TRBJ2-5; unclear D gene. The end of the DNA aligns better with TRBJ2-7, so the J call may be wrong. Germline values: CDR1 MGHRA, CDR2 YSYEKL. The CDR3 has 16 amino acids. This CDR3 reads CASSQESTPRPYEQYF. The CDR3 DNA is TGCGCCAGCAGCCAAGAATCAACCCCTCGCCCCTACGAGCAGTACTTC.